These 8 T cell receptor beta chains came from one sample sequenced in a study of CD8+ T cells in alopecia areata listed by TCRdb under 2018. Library generation was performed with the immunoSEQ multiplex PCR assay. RNA was extracted from all samples and reverse transcribed into cDNA, which served as template for TCR sequencing. What TCRdb holds here is the immuneACCESS table cut down to in-frame rearrangements. Part of the clones is not present; checked against another copy, under half of the missing clones reflect an unresolved V gene, and the others are unexplained. In this sample, 200,000 to 300,000 clones appear, none counted once only. Together, the top ten hold roughly 1.2% of the sample. Cells from pooled mouse cutaneous lymph nodes were stained for CD4, CD8alpha, NKG2D, NKG2ACE and other markers and then sorted on a BD Influx. The sample was CD4+ T cells sorted from a lymph node. Every receptor here comes from a C3H/HeJ mouse with alopecia areata. The MHC haplotype found in this strain is H2-k.

Remarks on this clone: Gene names and germline refer to mouse. The CDR3 goes on 4 residues after the read ends, and that part is filled in from the germline J gene. V is TRBV1 and J is TRBJ2-4; 8 bases agree with TRBD2. Germline CDR1 is NSQYPW and CDR2 is LRSPGD (reference sequence). This CDR3 has 18 residues. The V segment lost 0 bases and the J segment 0 bases; nucleotides outside the gene matches: 8. The CDR3 sequence: CTCSADLGGRGSQNTLYF. The DNA read from the CDR3 is TGCACCTGCAGTGCAGATCTGGGGGGAAGAGGGAGTCAAAAC.

Details on this clone: The genes are named according to mouse. Coverage ceases 4 residues before the CDR3 finishes, and the germline J gene fills in the end. The chain is built from TRBV13-3 and TRBJ1-2, with D possibly matching TRBD1 (5 bases). Trimming shortened V by 5 bases and J by 0 bases, and 8 bases separated the two germline ends. CDR1 and CDR2 (germline): NNHDY, SYVADS. The CDR3 consists of 13 residues. CDR3: CASREGTNSDYTF. CDR3 DNA, as far as it was read: TGTGCCAGCAGGGAGGGGACAAACTCC.

In the case of this clone: The gene names here belong to mouse. The read finishes 4 residues shy of the CDR3 end, and the germline J gene is used to complete it. Other DNA sequences from this sample encode an identical CDR3 as well. V usage is TRBV5 and J usage is TRBJ2-2, with D perhaps matching TRBD1 or TRBD2 (5 bases each). Germline CDR1 and CDR2: LGHNA and YNLKQL (reference sequence). CDR3 length: 15 residues. Trimming pared 0 bases from V and 0 bases from J, leaving 5 bases between. The CDR3 bases that were read are TGTGCCAGCAGCCAAGAGGGGGCAAACACCGGG. It specifies CASSQEGANTG. From start to end, the CDR3 is CASSQEGANTGQLYF.

With regard to this clone: Gene and germline names: mouse. The DNA ends 4 residues before the CDR3 does, and the rest of the CDR3 is filled in from the germline J gene. The gene calls are TRBV5 and TRBJ1-1; D is unresolved. Trimming removed 4 bases at V and 1 base at J, with 7 bases between. Germline V gene sequence: CDR1 LGHNA, CDR2 YNLKQL (reference sequence). The CDR3 length is 13 residues. This chain's CDR3 is CASSPWVNTEVFF. Partial CDR3 DNA: TGTGCCAGCAGCCCATGGGTAAACACA.

This clone was seen a handful of times. Genes and germline are mouse. The read halts 4 residues ahead of the CDR3 end, with the missing end drawn from the germline J gene. This chain links TRBV13-3 with TRBJ2-7, with D maybe TRBD1 (6 bases). The CDR3 has 16 residues. Germline V gives CDR1 NNHDY, CDR2 SYVADS. V lost 4 bases to trimming and J lost 0 bases, with 17 bases between them. Incomplete CDR3 DNA: TGTGCCAGCAGTAACAGGGACATAAAAAGCTCCTAT. Protein product: CASSNRDIKSSY. The whole CDR3 is CASSNRDIKSSYEQYF.

This clone was found a few times. Here the gene names and germline are mouse. The read finishes 4 residues shy of the CDR3 end, and the germline J gene is used to complete it. V gene TRBV13-3 combines with J gene TRBJ2-2; 7 bases are a match to TRBD2. CDR3 length: 15 residues. J lost 3 bases, V lost 4 bases, and 6 bases had no gene match. Germline V gene sequence: CDR1 NNHDY, CDR2 SYVADS. The part of the CDR3 DNA that was read is TGTGCCAGCAGTCCGTGGGGGGACGACACCGGG. It codes for CASSPWGDDTG. The whole CDR3 protein is CASSPWGDDTGQLYF.

This clone was observed a few times. Mouse gene names and germline throughout. The read ends 4 residues shy of where the CDR3 ends; the end is completed using the germline J gene. This rearrangement joins TRBV1 to TRBJ2-1; 9 nucleotides agree with TRBD2. The V gene's germline CDR1 is NSQYPW and CDR2 LRSPGD (reference sequence). V lost 3 bases to trimming and J lost 6 bases; unmatched junction nucleotides: 9. CDR3 length equals 16 residues. This CDR3 reads CTCSALLLGGFAEQFF. The part of the CDR3 DNA that was read is TGCACCTGCAGTGCTCTCCTACTGGGGGGATTTGCT.

Turning to this clone: Gene names follow the mouse nomenclature. The read comes to an end 4 residues before the CDR3 does, leaving the germline J gene to fill in the end. V usage is TRBV13-1 and J usage is TRBJ2-3; possible D gene TRBD1, 5 bases. This CDR3 region has 16 residues. V shed 0 bases and J shed 0 bases, with 11 bases lying between them. Germline V gene lookup returns CDR1 NSHNY and CDR2 SYGAGN. The CDR3 region is CASSDARGDSAETLYF. The CDR3 DNA, read in part, is TGTGCCAGCAGTGATGCAAGGGGAGATAGTGCAGAA.